A single sample is the source of the 27 T cell receptor beta chains below, sequenced in a study of CD8+ T cells in alopecia areata (dated 2018 in TCRdb). Library generation was performed with the immunoSEQ multiplex PCR assay. For TCR sequencing, RNA was extracted from every sample and reverse transcribed into cDNA to serve as template. The source is immuneACCESS, and TCRdb retained only in-frame sequences with V and J called. Part of the clones is not carried over; for the studies checked, unresolved V genes explain less than half of this, and the remainder is unexplained. A total of 90,000 to 150,000 clones appear in this sample, more than 45% of them only once. Together, the top ten hold about 0.5% of the sample. What this sample's time point label stands for: less than five weeks on oral tofacitinib. The treatment or condition label here, explained by the study, means: oral pan-JAK inhibitor, 5-10 mg twice daily.

Sequencing used CD4+ T cells sorted from blood, obtained at week 4, from a patient treated with tofacitinib. These receptors were taken from a human donor with alopecia areata.

This clone has a handful of counts. This chain connects TRBV15 to TRBJ2-3; D call uncertain. The CDR3 consists of 14 residues. V dropped 0 bases and J dropped 7 bases, with 11 bases sitting between them. Germline lookup yields CDR1 LNHNV and CDR2 YYDKDF (reference sequence). CDR3 bases: TGTGCCACCAGCAGAGATAGAGGCCGCAATACGCAGTATTTT. This sequence encodes CATSRDRGRNTQYF.

CDR3 DNA: TGTGCCAGCAGCGTAGTCCCTGCGGGGGGGCGAACCGGGGAGCTGTTTTTT. Amino acids: CASSVVPAGGRTGELFF. V gene TRBV9 combines with J gene TRBJ2-2; the match to TRBD2 covers 9 bases. V gave up 0 bases and J gave up 5 bases; unmatched junction bases: 8. Germline values: CDR1 SGDLS, CDR2 YYNGEE. The CDR3 is made up of 17 amino acids.

The V gene is TRBV27, the J gene TRBJ1-2, with 8 bases that match TRBD1. Germline CDR1 MNHEY, CDR2 SMNVEV (reference sequence). The CDR3 runs to 16 residues. V lost 5 bases to trimming and J lost 6 bases; unmatched junction nucleotides: 14. CDR3 sequence reads: CASSNGIPLGQDGYTF. The CDR3 DNA reads TGTGCCAGCAGTAACGGGATCCCACTGGGACAGGATGGCTACACCTTC.

The chain links TRBV6-5 to TRBJ2-7; D uncertain. This CDR3 has 15 residues. Trimming shortened V by 5 bases and J by 7 bases, and 21 bases separated the two germline ends. The germline CDR1 and CDR2 sequences are MNHEY and SVGAGI. The CDR3 DNA reads TGTGCCAGCAGTACCGGCACTCTGGGATCTGGGGAGCAGTACTTC. Its protein product is CASSTGTLGSGEQYF.

V and J are TRBV7-9 and TRBJ1-6; TRBD1 matches 9 bases. The CDR3 is 16 residues long. Germline lookup yields CDR1 SEHNR and CDR2 FQNEAQ (reference sequence). J was trimmed by 3 bases and V by 5 bases; bases with no gene match: 5. CDR3 nucleotide sequence: TGTGCCAGCAGCCTGGGACAGGGCCTCTATAATTCACCCCTCCACTTT. It specifies CASSLGQGLYNSPLHF. The complete variable domain, with remaining parts taken from reference TRBV7-9 and TRBJ1-6, reads DTGVSQNPRHKITKRGQNVTFRCDPISEHNRLYWYRQTLGQGPEFLTYFQNEAQLEKSRLLSDRFSAERPKGSFSTLEIQRTEQGDSAMYLCASSLGQGLYNSPLHFGNGTRLTVT.

This clone was detected once. The chain employs TRBV18 and TRBJ2-2, with D perhaps given as TRBD1 or TRBD2 (5 bases each). The CDR3 is 12 amino acids. The ends were cut back, 2 bases at V and 11 bases at J, with 9 bases in the middle. Germline CDR1 reads KGHSH; CDR2 reads LQKENI. CDR3 coding DNA: TGTGCCAGCTCACCAAGGGACGTTGAGCTGTTTTTT. Amino acids: CASSPRDVELFF.

The J gene is TRBJ1-6, the V gene TRBV29-1; the D gene is possibly TRBD1 (6 bases). Germline lookup yields CDR1 SQVTM and CDR2 ANQGSEA. Deletions cut 2 bases from V and 5 bases from J, with 19 bases between. CDR3 length: 17 amino acids. The CDR3 DNA sequence: TGCAGCGTTGAAATCCTGACGGGACAAAACGATAATTCACCCCTCCACTTT. This gives the protein CSVEILTGQNDNSPLHF.

This clone came up once. V and J are TRBV7-2 and TRBJ2-6; D call uncertain. CDR3 length: 16 residues. Looked up from germline, CDR1 is SGHTA and CDR2 is FQGNSA. V lost 2 bases and J 4 bases, leaving 12 bases between the germline ends. The CDR3 loop is CASSLPLEAGANVLTF. CDR3 bases: TGTGCCAGCAGCTTACCCCTGGAAGCGGGGGCCAACGTCCTGACTTTC.

In this sample, this clone turned up once. The chain uses TRBV15 and TRBJ2-7; no reliable D call. The CDR3 runs 15 residues. Trimming removed 0 bases at V and 3 bases at J, with 12 bases between. Germline values: CDR1 LNHNV, CDR2 YYDKDF (reference sequence). The CDR3 sequence: CATSRDTGSFYEQYF. The CDR3, as DNA: TGTGCCACCAGCAGAGACACGGGCTCATTCTACGAGCAGTACTTC.

V is TRBV19 and J is TRBJ2-4; D gene ambiguous. The CDR3 consists of 15 residues. V was shortened by 5 bases and J by 3 bases, with 14 bases between the two germline ends. The germline CDR1 and CDR2 sequences are LNHDA and SQIVND (reference sequence). CDR3 nucleotide sequence: TGTGCCAGTAGTCACTTCTCCTCTGGCAAAAACATTCAGTACTTC. Residues: CASSHFSSGKNIQYF. The variable domain in full, completed from reference TRBV19 and TRBJ2-4, reads DGGITQSPKYLFRKEGQNVTLSCEQNLNHDAMYWYRQDPGQGLRLIYYSQIVNDFQKGDIAEGYSVSREKKESFPLTVTSAQKNPTAFYLCASSHFSSGKNIQYFGAGTRLSVL.

The chain carries TRBV5-1 and TRBJ2-7, with a tentative D call TRBD1 (6 bases). Germline loops: CDR1 SGHRS, CDR2 YFSETQ. Trimming removed 2 bases at V and 6 bases at J, with 15 bases between. This CDR3 is 14 amino acids long. This CDR3 is CASSFYQTGTEQYF. The CDR3 bases are TGCGCCAGCAGCTTCTACCAAACAGGGACCGAGCAGTACTTC.

V usage is TRBV4-2 and J usage is TRBJ2-4; TRBD2 matches at 13 bases. Germline V gives CDR1 LGHNA, CDR2 YNFKEQ. The CDR3 spans 14 residues. Losses at the gene ends were 0 bases for V and 12 bases for J; bases not matched to a gene: 2. CDR3 coding DNA: TGTGCCAGCAGCCAAGAACTAGCGGGAGGGGCTCAGTACTTC. This translates into CASSQELAGGAQYF.

This chain uses TRBV5-6 with TRBJ2-1, with D perhaps TRBD2 (6 bases). Germline V gene sequence: CDR1 SGHDT, CDR2 YYEEEE. The CDR3 runs to 16 residues. The V gene lost 1 base and the J gene lost 0 bases, with 11 bases spanning the gap. CDR3 loop: CASSLWAGSSYNEQFF. CDR3 nucleotides: TGTGCCAGCAGCTTGTGGGCGGGGAGCTCCTACAATGAGCAGTTCTTC.

The chain has TRBV5-1 and TRBJ1-1; TRBD1 aligns across 9 bases. This CDR3 is 13 amino acids long. The germline gives CDR1 SGHRS, CDR2 YFSETQ. With 2 bases clipped from V and 4 bases from J, the junction kept 0 bases outside the gene matches. In DNA, the CDR3 is TGCGCCAGCAGCTTACAGGGGGCCACTGAAGCTTTCTTT. Encoded protein: CASSLQGATEAFF.

A few counts support this clone. The rearrangement links TRBV27 to TRBJ2-1; TRBD2 matches at 7 bases. Germline loops: CDR1 MNHEY, CDR2 SMNVEV (reference sequence). V lost 3 bases and J lost 9; bases outside the gene matches: 5. This CDR3 region has 13 residues. CDR3 sequence: CASSFTERGEQFF. DNA of the CDR3: TGTGCCAGCAGTTTTACCGAGCGGGGTGAGCAGTTCTTC.

DNA for the CDR3: TGTGCCTGGAGTATACGGGGGACGACCGGGGAGCTGTTTTTT. Amino acid sequence: CAWSIRGTTGELFF. The V and J genes are TRBV30 and TRBJ2-2; possibly TRBD2 for D (6 bases). Germline CDR1 reads GTSNPN; CDR2 reads SVGIG (reference sequence). The CDR3 is 14 residues long. V was pared by 2 bases and J by 5 bases, with 12 bases between.

A single count supports this clone. The J gene is TRBJ2-5, the V gene TRBV30; D gene unclear. The germline V and J ends were trimmed by 3 bases and 3 bases, with 8 bases remaining between them. CDR3 length equals 12 residues. Germline V lookup: CDR1 GTSNPN, CDR2 SVGIG (reference sequence). CDR3 coding DNA: TGTGCCTGGAGCAATCCAAAAGAGACCCAGTACTTC. Encoded protein: CAWSNPKETQYF. Full variable domain (rest looked up from reference TRBV30 and TRBJ2-5): SQTIHQWPATLVQPVGSPLSLECTVEGTSNPNLYWYRQAAGRGLQLLFYSVGIGQISSEVPQNLSASRPQDRQFILSSKKLLLSDSGFYLCAWSNPKETQYFGPGTRLLVL.

The chain carries TRBV5-1 and TRBJ2-5; D is ambiguous. The CDR3 length is 14 residues. V was pared by 3 bases and J by 1 base, with 10 bases between. CDR1 SGHRS and CDR2 YFSETQ come from the germline V gene. The CDR3: CASSYGTPQETQYF. The CDR3 region has the DNA TGCGCCAGCAGCTACGGTACGCCCCAAGAGACCCAGTACTTC.

This clone appeared a few times. The CDR3 sequence is CASSLWTSGRDTQYF. CDR3 nucleotides: TGTGCCAGCAGCCTTTGGACTAGCGGGAGAGATACGCAGTATTTT. The chain is built from TRBV2 and TRBJ2-3, with 13 bases lining up with TRBD2. Trimming cost V 6 bases and J 5 bases; bases outside gene matches: 5. Germline V lookup: CDR1 SNHLY, CDR2 FYNNEI. The CDR3 has 15 residues. Complete variable domain (other parts from reference TRBV2 and TRBJ2-3): EPEVTQTPSHQVTQMGQEVILRCVPISNHLYFYWYRQILGQKVEFLVSFYNNEISEKSEIFDDQFSVERPDGSNFTLKIRSTKLEDSAMYFCASSLWTSGRDTQYFGPGTRLTVL.

The chain employs TRBV7-9 and TRBJ2-7, with TRBD1 as a possible D gene (6 bases). The CDR3 extends over 15 amino acids. Germline V gives CDR1 SEHNR, CDR2 FQNEAQ (reference sequence). Trimming shortened V by 5 bases and J by 2 bases, and 16 bases separated the two germline ends. The CDR3 nucleotides read TGTGCCAGCAGCATAAGCCTCAGGGGACCCTACGAGCAGTACTTC. Amino acid sequence: CASSISLRGPYEQYF.

This CDR3 is CASSEGPYNEQFF. DNA of the CDR3: TGCGCCAGCAGCGAGGGACCTTACAATGAGCAGTTCTTC. The chain carries TRBV5-1 and TRBJ2-1; D is possibly TRBD1 or TRBD2 (5 bases each). Germline CDR1 SGHRS, CDR2 YFSETQ. V was shortened by 4 bases and J by 4 bases, with 9 bases between the two germline ends. CDR3 length: 13 amino acids.

The rearrangement joins TRBV7-6 to TRBJ2-7, with D tentatively TRBD1 (6 bases). The V end lost 3 bases, the J end lost 6 bases, and 15 bases lay between the germline ends. Germline-derived CDR1 and CDR2 are SGHVS and FNYEAQ. This CDR3 spans 14 amino acids. CDR3 bases: TGTGCCAGCAGCTTGGCGCACAGGGTGGGCGAGCAGTACTTC. The encoded protein is CASSLAHRVGEQYF.

The CDR3 coding sequence is TGTGCCAGCAGAGAACCCCCGAGCGGGATGAACACCGGGGAGCTGTTTTTT. Its translation: CASREPPSGMNTGELFF. The chain has TRBV7-9 and TRBJ2-2; the match to TRBD2 covers 7 bases. V was clipped by 6 bases and J by 1 base; unmatched bases: 11. The CDR3 consists of 17 residues. CDR1 SEHNR and CDR2 FQNEAQ come from the germline V gene (reference sequence).

This clone has only a few counts. The rearrangement uses TRBV5-6 and TRBJ2-3; D is ambiguous. V was clipped by 2 bases and J by 5 bases, with 3 bases between them. The CDR3 loop spans 11 amino acids. Germline V gene sequence: CDR1 SGHDT, CDR2 YYEEEE. The CDR3 here is CASSFEDTQYF. The CDR3 bases are TGTGCCAGCAGCTTTGAAGATACGCAGTATTTT.

Written as DNA, the CDR3 is TGTGCCAGCAGCTTCCAGGACGGAAGCAATCAGCCCCAGCATTTT. Translating gives CASSFQDGSNQPQHF. The chain uses TRBV7-6 and TRBJ1-5; D remains ambiguous. Germline V gene data show CDR1 as SGHVS and CDR2 as FNYEAQ. The CDR3 covers 15 residues. The V gene lost 3 bases and the J gene lost 1 base, with 10 bases spanning the gap. The full variable domain, with the rest looked up from reference TRBV7-6 and TRBJ1-5, is GAGVSQSPRYKVTKRGQDVALRCDPISGHVSLYWYRQALGQGPEFLTYFNYEAQQDKSGLPNDRFSAERPEGSISTLTIQRTEQRDSAMYRCASSFQDGSNQPQHFGDGTRLSIL.

The CDR3 sequence is CASSLSFGLAKNIQYF. The CDR3 coding sequence is TGTGCCAGCAGTTTATCGTTCGGGTTAGCCAAAAACATTCAGTACTTC. The chain employs TRBV27 and TRBJ2-4, with D hard to call. V lost 0 bases and J lost 0, with 9 bases in between. CDR3 size: 16 residues. Germline V CDR1 and CDR2: MNHEY, SMNVEV (reference sequence).

The V and J genes are TRBV29-1 and TRBJ2-2, with D possibly TRBD1 on 6 matching bases. This CDR3 has 13 amino acids. Germline CDR1 and CDR2: SQVTM and ANQGSEA. Trimming shortened V by 8 bases and J by 0 bases, and 10 bases separated the two germline ends. CDR3 region: CSSRDTNTGELFF. The CDR3 coding sequence is TGCAGCTCCCGGGACACGAACACCGGGGAGCTGTTTTTT.